The subject of this entry is one TCR beta chain. Other DNA sequences in the same sample also yield this CDR3. The CDR3 loop spans 14 amino acids. V was clipped by 4 bases and J by 1 base; unmatched bases: 3. The germline CDR1 and CDR2 sequences are SGHTA and FQGTGA. The data were obtained in a study of blood T cell repertoires in COVID-19. Assay used: immunoSEQ multiplex PCR; TCRdb lists only in-frame clones, some missing. The data hold 250,000 to 350,000 clones, with less than 90% observed a single time. This TCR derives from a woman in her fifties or sixties who had recovered from COVID-19. Sequenced: PBMCs or T cells enriched from blood (not recorded which). The genes are TRBV7-3 and TRBJ1-1; 7 bases map to TRBD1. The DNA for the CDR3 is TGTGCCAGCAGCTCGGGACAGCCGAACACTGAAGCTTTCTTT. Translating it yields CASSSGQPNTEAFF.